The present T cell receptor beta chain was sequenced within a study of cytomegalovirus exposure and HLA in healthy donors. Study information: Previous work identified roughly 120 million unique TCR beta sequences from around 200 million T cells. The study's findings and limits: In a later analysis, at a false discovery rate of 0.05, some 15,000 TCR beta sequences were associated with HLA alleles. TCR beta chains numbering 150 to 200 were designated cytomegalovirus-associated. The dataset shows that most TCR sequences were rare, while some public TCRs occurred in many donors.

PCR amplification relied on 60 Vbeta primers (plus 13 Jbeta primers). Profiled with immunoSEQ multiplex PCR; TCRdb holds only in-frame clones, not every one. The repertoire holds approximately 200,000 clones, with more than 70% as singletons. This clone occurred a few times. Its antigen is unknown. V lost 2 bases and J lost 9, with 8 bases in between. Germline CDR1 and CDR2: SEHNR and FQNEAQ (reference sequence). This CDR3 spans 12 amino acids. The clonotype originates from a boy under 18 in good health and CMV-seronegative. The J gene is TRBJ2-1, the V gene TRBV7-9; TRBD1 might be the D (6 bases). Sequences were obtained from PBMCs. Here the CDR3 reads CASSLRGIEQFF. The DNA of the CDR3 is TGTGCCAGCAGCTTAAGGGGGATTGAGCAGTTCTTC.